These T cell receptor beta chains were read from a single sample in a study of T-cell reconstitution after alpha-beta-depleted transplantation in children. MiXCR was run by TCRdb on the PCR reads, yielding one entry per CDR3 protein. This sample has approximately 490,000 distinct CDR3 sequences, with around 12% found just once. The specimen was PBMCs from the stem cell graft donor, collected from the stem cell graft. The receptors were gathered from a human donor who donated a stem cell graft to a child with combined immunodeficiency. The CDR3 runs from the conserved cysteine through the conserved F or W. D genes are given only for firm matches. Clone size is shown for a subset of rows, as once, few, many or a class of expanded clone.

v_gene,j_gene,abundance,d_gene,CDR3nt,CDR3aa
TRBV12-3/TRBV12-4,TRBJ2-3,-,-,TGTGCCAGCAGTTCAGGACTGCTAATCACAGATACGCAGTATTTT,CASSSGLLITDTQYF
TRBV30,TRBJ2-7,few,TRBD2,TGTGCCTGGCGGGGACTAGCGGACTACGAGCAGTACTTC,CAWRGLADYEQYF
TRBV11-2,TRBJ2-7,few,-,TGTGCCAGCAGCAAGACAGGCAAACTCTCCTACGAGCAGTACTTC,CASSKTGKLSYEQYF
TRBV7-3,TRBJ2-1,many,TRBD2,TGTGCCAGCAGCGTCGGGACTAACTCCTACAATGAGCAGTTCTTC,CASSVGTNSYNEQFF
TRBV9,TRBJ2-7,many,-,TGTGCCAGCAGCGTGTCGGGGCGAGAGCAGTACTTC,CASSVSGREQYF
TRBV7-2,TRBJ2-1,many,-,TGTGCCAGCAGCTTAGGGGCTTCCGACAGAGGCAATGAGCAGTTCTTC,CASSLGASDRGNEQFF
TRBV7-9,TRBJ1-5,-,-,TGTGCCAGCAGCTTAGATGCGGGCATAGATCAGCCCCAGCATTTT,CASSLDAGIDQPQHF
TRBV12-3/TRBV12-4,TRBJ2-7,few,-,TGTGCCAGCAGTATGGGGCACGAGCAGTACTTC,CASSMGHEQYF
TRBV6-5,TRBJ2-1,-,TRBD2,TGTGCCAGCAGTTACTCGGGCCTAGCGGGAGGCTACAATGAGCAGTTCTTC,CASSYSGLAGGYNEQFF
TRBV12-3/TRBV12-4,TRBJ2-1,many,-,TGTGCCAGCAGCCCACGCAGGGATGATGAGCAGTTCTTC,CASSPRRDDEQFF
TRBV6-1,TRBJ2-6,few,-,TGTGCCAGCAGTGGCACTTCGGGGGCCAACGTCCTGACTTTC,CASSGTSGANVLTF
TRBV6-5,TRBJ2-5,few,TRBD1,TGTGCCAGCAGTTACTCGAGGGACAGAGATAGAGAGACCCAGTACTTC,CASSYSRDRDRETQYF
TRBV10-3,TRBJ2-7,many,-,TGTGCCATCAGTGAGTCGACCGGGGAGCAGTACTTC,CAISESTGEQYF
TRBV4-3,TRBJ2-2,many,TRBD2,TGCGCCAGCAGCCACGACTTAGCGGGAGAGAACACCGGGGAGCTGTTTTTT,CASSHDLAGENTGELFF
TRBV5-1,TRBJ1-1,few,-,TGCGCCAGCAGCTTGGACCTCTCCGGGCGAACTGAAGCTTTCTTT,CASSLDLSGRTEAFF
TRBV5-1,TRBJ2-7,-,TRBD2,TGCGCCAGCAGCTTGACTCCGGGACTAGCGGTTTACGAGCAGTACTTC,CASSLTPGLAVYEQYF
TRBV7-2,TRBJ2-5,few,TRBD2,TGTGCCAGCAGCGGACTAGCGTGGCAAGAGACCCAGTACTTC,CASSGLAWQETQYF
TRBV5-1,TRBJ2-7,-,TRBD1,TGCGCCAGCAGCTTTGACAGGGACCTTAACGAGCAGTACTTC,CASSFDRDLNEQYF